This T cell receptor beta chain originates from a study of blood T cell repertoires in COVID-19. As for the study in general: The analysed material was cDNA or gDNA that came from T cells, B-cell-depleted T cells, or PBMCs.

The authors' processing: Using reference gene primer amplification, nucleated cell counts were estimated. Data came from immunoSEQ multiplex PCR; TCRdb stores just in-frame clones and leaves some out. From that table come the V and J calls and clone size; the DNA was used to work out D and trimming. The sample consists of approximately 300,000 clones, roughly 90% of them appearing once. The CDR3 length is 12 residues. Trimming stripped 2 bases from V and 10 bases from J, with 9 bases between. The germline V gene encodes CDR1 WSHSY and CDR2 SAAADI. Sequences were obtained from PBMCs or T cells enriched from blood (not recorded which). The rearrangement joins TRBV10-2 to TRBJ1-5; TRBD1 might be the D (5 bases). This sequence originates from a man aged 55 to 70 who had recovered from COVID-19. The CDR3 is CASSEKQVPQHF. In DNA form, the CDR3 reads TGCGCCAGCAGTGAGAAACAGGTCCCCCAGCATTTT.